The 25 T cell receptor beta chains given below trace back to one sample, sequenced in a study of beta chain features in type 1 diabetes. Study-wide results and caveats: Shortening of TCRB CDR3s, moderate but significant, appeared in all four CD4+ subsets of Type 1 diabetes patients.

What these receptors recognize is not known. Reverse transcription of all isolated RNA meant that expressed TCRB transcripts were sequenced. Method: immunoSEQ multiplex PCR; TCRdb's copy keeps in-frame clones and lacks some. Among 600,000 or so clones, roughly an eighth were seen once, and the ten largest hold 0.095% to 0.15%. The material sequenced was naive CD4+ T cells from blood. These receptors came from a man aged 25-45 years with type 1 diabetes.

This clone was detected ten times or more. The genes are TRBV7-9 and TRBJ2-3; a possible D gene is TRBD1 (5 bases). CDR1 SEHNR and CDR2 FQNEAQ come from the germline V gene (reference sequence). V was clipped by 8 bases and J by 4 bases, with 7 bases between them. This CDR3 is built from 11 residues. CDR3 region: CASEQADTQYF. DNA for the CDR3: TGTGCCAGCGAACAGGCAGATACGCAGTATTTT.

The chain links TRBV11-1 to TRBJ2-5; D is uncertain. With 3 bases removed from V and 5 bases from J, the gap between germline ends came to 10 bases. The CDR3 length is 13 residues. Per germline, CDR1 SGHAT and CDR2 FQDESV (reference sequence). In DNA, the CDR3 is TGTGCCAGCAGCTTTGGGCGCCGGGAGACCCAGTACTTC. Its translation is CASSFGRRETQYF.

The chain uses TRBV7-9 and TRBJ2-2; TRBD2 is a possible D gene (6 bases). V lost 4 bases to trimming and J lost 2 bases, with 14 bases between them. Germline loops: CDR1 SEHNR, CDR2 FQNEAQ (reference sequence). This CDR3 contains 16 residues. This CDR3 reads CASSWGTSPNTGELFF. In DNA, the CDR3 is TGTGCCAGCAGCTGGGGGACTTCTCCAAACACCGGGGAGCTGTTTTTT.

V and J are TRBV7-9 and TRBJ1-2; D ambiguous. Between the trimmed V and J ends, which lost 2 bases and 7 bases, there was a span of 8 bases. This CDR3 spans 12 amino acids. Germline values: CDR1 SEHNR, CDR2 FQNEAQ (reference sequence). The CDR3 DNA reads TGTGCCAGCAGCTTATGGCTCACTGGCTACACCTTC. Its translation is CASSLWLTGYTF.

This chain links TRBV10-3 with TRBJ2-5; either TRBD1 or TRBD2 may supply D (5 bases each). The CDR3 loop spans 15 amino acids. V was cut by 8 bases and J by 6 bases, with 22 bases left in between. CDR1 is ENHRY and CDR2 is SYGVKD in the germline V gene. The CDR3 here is CAIGLHGARVKTQYF. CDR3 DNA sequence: TGTGCCATCGGCTTACACGGGGCTAGGGTGAAGACCCAGTACTTC.

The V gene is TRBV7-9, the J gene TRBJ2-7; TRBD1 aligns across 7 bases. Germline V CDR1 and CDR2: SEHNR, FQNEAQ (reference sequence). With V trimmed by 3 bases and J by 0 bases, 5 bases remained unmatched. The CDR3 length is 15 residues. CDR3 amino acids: CASSFQGDSSYEQYF. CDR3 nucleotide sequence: TGTGCCAGCAGCTTCCAGGGGGACAGCTCCTACGAGCAGTACTTC.

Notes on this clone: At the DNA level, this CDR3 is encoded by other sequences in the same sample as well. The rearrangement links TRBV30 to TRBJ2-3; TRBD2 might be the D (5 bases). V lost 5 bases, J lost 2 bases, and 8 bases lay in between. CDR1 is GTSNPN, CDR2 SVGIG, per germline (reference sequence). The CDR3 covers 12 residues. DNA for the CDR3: TGTGCCTGGGCACGGGACACAGATACGCAGTATTTT. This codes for CAWARDTDTQYF.

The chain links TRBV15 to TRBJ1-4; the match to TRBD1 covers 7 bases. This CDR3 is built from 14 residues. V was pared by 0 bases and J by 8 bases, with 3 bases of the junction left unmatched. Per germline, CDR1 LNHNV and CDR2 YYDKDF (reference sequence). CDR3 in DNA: TGTGCCACCAGCAGAGATCTAGGGGGCGAAAAACTGTTTTTT. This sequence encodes CATSRDLGGEKLFF.

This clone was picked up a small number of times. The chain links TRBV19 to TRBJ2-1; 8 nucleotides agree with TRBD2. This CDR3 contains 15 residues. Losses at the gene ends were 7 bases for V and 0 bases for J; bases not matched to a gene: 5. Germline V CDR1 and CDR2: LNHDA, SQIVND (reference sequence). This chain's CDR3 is CASTLAGDSYNEQFF. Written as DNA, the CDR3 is TGTGCCAGTACTCTAGCGGGCGACTCCTACAATGAGCAGTTCTTC. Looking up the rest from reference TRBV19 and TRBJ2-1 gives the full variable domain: DGGITQSPKYLFRKEGQNVTLSCEQNLNHDAMYWYRQDPGQGLRLIYYSQIVNDFQKGDIAEGYSVSREKKESFPLTVTSAQKNPTAFYLCASTLAGDSYNEQFFGPGTRLTVL.

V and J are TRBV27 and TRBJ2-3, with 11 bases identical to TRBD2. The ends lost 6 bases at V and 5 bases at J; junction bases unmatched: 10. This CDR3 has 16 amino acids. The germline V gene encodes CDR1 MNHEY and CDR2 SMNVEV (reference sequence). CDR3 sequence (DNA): TGTGCCAGCAGAGCCACTAGCGGGGGATGGAGAGATACGCAGTATTTT. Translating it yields CASRATSGGWRDTQYF.

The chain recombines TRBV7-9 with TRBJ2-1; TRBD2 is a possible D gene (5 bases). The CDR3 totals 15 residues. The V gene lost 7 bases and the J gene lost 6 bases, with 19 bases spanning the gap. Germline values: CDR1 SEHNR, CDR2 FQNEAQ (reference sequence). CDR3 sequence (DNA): TGTGCCAGCACCCCCGGGTGGGATGCGGGCAATGAGCAGTTCTTC. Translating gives CASTPGWDAGNEQFF.

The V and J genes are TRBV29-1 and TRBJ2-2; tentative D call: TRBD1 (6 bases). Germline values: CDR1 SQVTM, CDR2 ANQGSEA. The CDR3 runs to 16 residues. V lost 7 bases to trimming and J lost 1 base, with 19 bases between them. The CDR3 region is CSGFTGLGGNTGELFF. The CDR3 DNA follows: TGCAGCGGTTTTACAGGGCTTGGAGGGAACACCGGGGAGCTGTTTTTT.

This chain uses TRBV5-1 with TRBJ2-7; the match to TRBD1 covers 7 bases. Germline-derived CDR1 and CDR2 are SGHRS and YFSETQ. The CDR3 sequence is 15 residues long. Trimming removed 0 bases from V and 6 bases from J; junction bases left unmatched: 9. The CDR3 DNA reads TGCGCCAGCAGCTTGGCCTACAACAGGGGCGGCGAGCAGTACTTC. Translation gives CASSLAYNRGGEQYF.

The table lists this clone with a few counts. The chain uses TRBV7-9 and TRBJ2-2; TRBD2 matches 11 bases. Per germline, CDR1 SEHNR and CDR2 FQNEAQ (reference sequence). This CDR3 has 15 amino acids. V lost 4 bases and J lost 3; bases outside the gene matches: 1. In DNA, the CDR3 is TGTGCCAGCAGCTCTAGCGGGGGGTACACCGGGGAGCTGTTTTTT. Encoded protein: CASSSSGGYTGELFF.

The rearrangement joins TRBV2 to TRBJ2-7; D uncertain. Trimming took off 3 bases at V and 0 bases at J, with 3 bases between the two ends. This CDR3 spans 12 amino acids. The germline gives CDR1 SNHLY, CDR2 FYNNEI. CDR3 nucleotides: TGTGCCAGCAGTGACAGCTCCTACGAGCAGTACTTC. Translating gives CASSDSSYEQYF.

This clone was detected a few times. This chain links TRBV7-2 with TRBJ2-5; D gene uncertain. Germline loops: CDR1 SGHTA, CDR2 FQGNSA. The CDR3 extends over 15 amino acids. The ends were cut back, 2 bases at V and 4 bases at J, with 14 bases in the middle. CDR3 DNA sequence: TGTGCCAGCAGCTTAAAGCGACACTCAGGAGAGACCCAGTACTTC. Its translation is CASSLKRHSGETQYF.

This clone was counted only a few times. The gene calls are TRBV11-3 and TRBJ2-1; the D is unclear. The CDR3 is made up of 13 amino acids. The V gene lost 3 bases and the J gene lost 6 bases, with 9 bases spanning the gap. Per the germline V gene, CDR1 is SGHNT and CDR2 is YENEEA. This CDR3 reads CASSFVSGNEQFF. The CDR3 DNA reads TGTGCCAGCAGCTTCGTTTCTGGCAATGAGCAGTTCTTC. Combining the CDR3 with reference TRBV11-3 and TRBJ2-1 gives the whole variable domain EAGVVQSPRYKIIEKKQPVAFWCNPISGHNTLYWYLQNLGQGPELLIRYENEEAVDDSQLPKDRFSAERLKGVDSTLKIQPAELGDSAVYLCASSFVSGNEQFFGPGTRLTVL.

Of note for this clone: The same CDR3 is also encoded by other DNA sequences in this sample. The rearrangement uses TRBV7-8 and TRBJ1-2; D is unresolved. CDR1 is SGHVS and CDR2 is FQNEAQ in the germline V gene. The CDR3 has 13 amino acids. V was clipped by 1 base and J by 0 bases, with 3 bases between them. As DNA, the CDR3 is TGTGCCAGCAGCTTAGAATCTAACTATGGCTACACCTTC. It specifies CASSLESNYGYTF.

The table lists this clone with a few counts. CDR3 region: CASSEGQGVSYEQYF. CDR3 nucleotides: TGCGCCAGCAGTGAGGGACAGGGGGTGTCCTACGAGCAGTACTTC. V gene TRBV10-1 combines with J gene TRBJ2-7; 10 bases are a match to TRBD1. J was trimmed by 1 base and V by 2 bases; bases with no gene match: 2. This CDR3 is 15 amino acids long. Germline V gene sequence: CDR1 WNHNN, CDR2 SYGVQD (reference sequence).

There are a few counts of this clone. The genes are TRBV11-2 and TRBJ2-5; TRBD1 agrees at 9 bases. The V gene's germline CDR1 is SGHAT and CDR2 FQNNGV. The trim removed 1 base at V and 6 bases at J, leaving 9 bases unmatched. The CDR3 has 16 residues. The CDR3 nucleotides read TGTGCCAGCAGCTTAGCGCTAACAGGGGGCAAGAAGACCCAGTACTTC. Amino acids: CASSLALTGGKKTQYF.

CDR3 sequence (DNA): TGTGCCTGGAGTCGCGAAGGAGGGTCGGGACAGCCCCAGCATTTT. It encodes CAWSREGGSGQPQHF. This chain joins TRBV30 and TRBJ1-5; D call uncertain. Trimming took 2 bases from V and 7 from J, leaving 18 bases between them. This CDR3 is built from 15 residues. CDR1 and CDR2 (germline): GTSNPN, SVGIG (reference sequence).

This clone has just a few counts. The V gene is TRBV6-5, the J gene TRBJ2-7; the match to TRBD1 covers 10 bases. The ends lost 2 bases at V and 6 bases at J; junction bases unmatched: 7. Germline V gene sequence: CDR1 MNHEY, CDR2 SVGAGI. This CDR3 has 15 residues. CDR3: CASSYARQGAGEQYF. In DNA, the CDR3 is TGTGCCAGCAGTTACGCCAGACAGGGGGCGGGCGAGCAGTACTTC.

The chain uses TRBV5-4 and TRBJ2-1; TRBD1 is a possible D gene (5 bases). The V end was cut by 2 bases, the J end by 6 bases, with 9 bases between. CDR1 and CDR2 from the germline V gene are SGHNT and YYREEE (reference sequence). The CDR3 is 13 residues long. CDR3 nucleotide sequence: TGTGCCAGCAGCTTAAGGGGCCCCAATGAGCAGTTCTTC. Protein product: CASSLRGPNEQFF.

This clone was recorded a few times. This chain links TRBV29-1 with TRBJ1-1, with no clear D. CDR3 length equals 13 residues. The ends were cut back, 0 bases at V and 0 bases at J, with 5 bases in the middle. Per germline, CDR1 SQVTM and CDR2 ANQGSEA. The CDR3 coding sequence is TGCAGCGTTGAAGAACGAATGAACACTGAAGCTTTCTTT. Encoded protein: CSVEERMNTEAFF. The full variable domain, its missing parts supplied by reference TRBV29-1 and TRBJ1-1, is SAVISQKPSRDICQRGTSLTIQCQVDSQVTMMFWYRQQPGQSLTLIATANQGSEATYESGFVIDKFPISRPNLTFSTLTVSNMSPEDSSIYLCSVEERMNTEAFFGQGTRLTVV.

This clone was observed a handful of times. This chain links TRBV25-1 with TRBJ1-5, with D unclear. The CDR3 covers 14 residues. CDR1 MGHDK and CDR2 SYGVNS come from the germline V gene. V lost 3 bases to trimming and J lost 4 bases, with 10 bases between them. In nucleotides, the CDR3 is TGTGCCAGCAGTGAGTACTTTACTAATCAGCCCCAGCATTTT. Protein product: CASSEYFTNQPQHF.